A single TCR beta chain is shown here with its context. Its antigen is not identified. Roughly 0.45 to 1 ug RNA was reverse transcribed with random hexamers. Each CDR3 protein is one row after TCRdb ran MiXCR on the immunoSEQ multiplex PCR reads. The profile shows 250,000 to 300,000 distinct CDR3 sequences, around 89% of them singletons. CD8+ and CD4+ T cells circulating in blood were sequenced for TCR beta. The CD8+ and CD4+ T cells were isolated magnetically using a negative isolation approach, whereas the TEMRA cells were enriched by FACS. The entry originates in a study of CD8 T cells in Susac syndrome. Study conclusions and caveats: It was acknowledged in the study that the number of individuals who were included in its TCR sequencing and HLA analysis was relatively small.

The source is a human donor with multiple sclerosis. The sample was CD8+ T cells from PBMCs.

The CDR3 reads CSVPLAGEQFF. CDR3 bases: TGCAGCGTCCCCCTAGCGGGTGAGCAGTTCTTC. The rearrangement uses TRBV29-1 and TRBJ2-1; TRBD2 agrees at 8 bases. The CDR3 spans 11 residues. Losses at the gene ends were 6 bases for V and 9 bases for J; bases not matched to a gene: 4. Germline CDR1 SQVTM, CDR2 ANQGSEA.